This record looks at one TCR beta chain sequence and its context. Its target is not known. Template switching added a universal primer site; cDNA carried unique molecular identifiers. One entry per CDR3 protein results from TCRdb running MiXCR on the 5' RACE reads. The table lists around 240,000 distinct CDR3 sequences, about 7% of them singletons. This sample was taken from a study of identical twins. Study results and caveats: Beta out-of-frame twin sharing showed a weaker excess. Insertions ran lower in abundant cord blood beta clonotypes, though not in memory repertoires.

V was shortened by 6 bases and J by 2 bases, with 20 bases between the two germline ends. CDR1 and CDR2 from the germline V gene are LNHDA and SQIVND (reference sequence). The CDR3 has 18 amino acids. These data also featured in a second study, about yellow fever vaccine responses in identical twins.

The chain is built from TRBV19 and TRBJ2-6, with a possible D match to TRBD1 (6 bases). The sequencing input was memory (CD45RO+) T cells sorted from blood. The origin of this receptor is a young woman in good health. CDR3 sequence reads: CASRTTGSAVAGANVLTF. The CDR3 DNA is TGTGCCAGTAGGACTACAGGGAGTGCCGTGGCTGGGGCCAACGTCCTGACTTTC.